This T cell receptor beta chain was profiled in a study of response to subunit inactivated influenza vaccine. TCRdb reprocessed the RT-PCR reads with MiXCR, giving one entry per CDR3 protein. The sample shows about 240,000 distinct CDR3 sequences, 9% to 15% of them seen only once. General study findings and limits: The study's authors posited that every seasonal influenza vaccination enlists few new T cells.

As for this clonotype: The antigen remains unidentified.

With 4 bases removed from V and 0 bases from J, the gap between germline ends came to 5 bases. From germline, CDR1 is SGHRS and CDR2 YFSETQ. This CDR3 comprises 13 residues. The receptor was derived from a man aged 50-60 years who received an inactivated influenza vaccine. This specimen consisted of non-naive T cells sorted from PBMCs, obtained less than 15 days before vaccination. The rearrangement uses TRBV5-1 and TRBJ2-4, with no clear D. The CDR3 reads CASSTSAKNIQYF. The CDR3 DNA is TGCGCCAGCAGCACGTCAGCCAAAAACATTCAGTACTTC.